This TCR beta chain was captured in a study of CD8 T cells in Susac syndrome (dated by TCRdb to about 2019). In terms of the full investigation: The study used repertoire sequencing to test whether antigen drove CD8+ T cell activation and differentiation in Susac syndrome. CD8+ T cell repertoire clonality was compared between more than 9 healthy donors, some 14 Susac syndrome patients and around 16 multiple sclerosis patients. Paper-wide results and their limitations: The number of individuals in the TCR sequencing and HLA analysis was acknowledged as relatively small.

Peripheral blood CD8+ and CD4+ T cells from healthy donors, Susac syndrome patients and multiple sclerosis patients were profiled using high-throughput TCR beta sequencing. Healthy donors were age- and sex-matched controls. Bulk CD8+ and CD4+ T cells were purified by magnetic negative isolation, while CD8+ TEMRA cells were enriched using FACS. Blood was collected in EDTA tubes and processed within 24 hours, with PBMCs isolated through density gradient centrifugation. PBMCs intended for TCR sequencing were cryopreserved in liquid nitrogen and thawed later in a water bath at 37 degrees C. Purity of sorted or isolated CD4+, CD8+ and CD8+ TEMRA cells was at least 90%. RNA was extracted with the RNeasy kit and about 0.5 to 1 ug was reverse transcribed using random hexamers. The immunoSEQ multiplex PCR assay, covering 54 Vbeta and 13 Jbeta segments, was used to amplify TCR beta CDR3 regions. To correct PCR amplification bias, a synthetic template baseline was used for both primer optimization and computational correction. The authors' analysis ran thus. Reads were annotated to V, D and J genes per IMGT and analyzed with immunoSEQ Analyzer, keeping only productive sequences. Clonality was computed as one minus Shannon entropy normalized by log2 of the number of productive unique sequences. Public and private clones were assessed among the 100 most prevalent clones of each patient and control. A clone was defined as Susac-specific if it was absent from the healthy and MS cohorts, from some 1,100 published viral clones and from other ImmuneACCESS disease sequences. TCRdb itself trimmed the public reads at Q25 with fastp, ran MiXCR and retained productive beta chains. Every CDR3 protein is listed once, alongside the most common genes and DNA of its rows. Clone size and V and J calls follow TCRdb, not the original study. The sample table holds more than 130,000 distinct CDR3 sequences, of which 94% were seen once. The top ten hold 0.25% to 0.3% of the sample.

About this clonotype itself: Its binding antigen is unknown. No base qualities exist here, and no much larger clone lies one base off it.

A distance of 10 bases separates the germline ends of V and J, which lose 7 bases and 1 base respectively. CDR1 SGDLS and CDR2 YYNGEE are derived from the germline V gene. CDR3 length: 13 amino acids, cysteine to phenylalanine. The only DNA kept is the CDR3, 39 bases in frame from the first base. The sample taken for sequencing was CD8+ T cells from PBMCs. This TCR derives from a human donor in good health. Recombination connected TRBV9 to TRBJ2-3, with TRBD2 perhaps the D gene, on 6 matching bases. In nucleotides, the sequence is TGTGCCAGCCGGGGAGGAGGCACAGATACGCAGTATTTT. Protein translation: CASRGGGTDTQYF.